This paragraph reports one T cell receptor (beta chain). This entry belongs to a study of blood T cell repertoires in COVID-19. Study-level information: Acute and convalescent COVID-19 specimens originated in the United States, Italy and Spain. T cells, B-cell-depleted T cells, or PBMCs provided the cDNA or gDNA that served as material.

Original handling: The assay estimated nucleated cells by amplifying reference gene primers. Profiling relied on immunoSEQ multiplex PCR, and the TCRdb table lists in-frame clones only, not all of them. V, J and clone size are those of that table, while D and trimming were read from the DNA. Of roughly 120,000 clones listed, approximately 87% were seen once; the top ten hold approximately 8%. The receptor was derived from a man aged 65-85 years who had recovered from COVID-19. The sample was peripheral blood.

The CDR3 loop is CASNPGGGLVGYEQYF. The CDR3 region has the DNA TGTGCCAGCAACCCTGGCGGGGGCCTAGTAGGGTACGAGCAGTACTTC. The rearrangement links TRBV11-2 to TRBJ2-7, with D possibly TRBD2 on 7 matching bases. V was clipped by 7 bases and J by 4 bases, with 23 bases between them. This CDR3 comprises 16 residues. Germline V gene lookup returns CDR1 SGHAT and CDR2 FQNNGV.